These 17 T cell receptor beta chains were sequenced from one sample in a study of post-analysis software for immune sequencing data. Broader study findings: Patients had higher frequencies than controls of about 5 TRBV segments, including TRBV5-6, TRBV5-1 and TRBV20-1.

cDNA libraries of TCR beta carried unique molecular identifiers. TCRdb ran MiXCR on the PCR reads and lists one entry per CDR3 protein. The repertoire has under 200,000 distinct CDR3 sequences, over 25% of them found once; the top ten carry 3.4%. Their antigen targets remain unknown. Sequenced input: blood. The source of these receptors is a girl aged 2 to 17 with multiple sclerosis.

Many counts were recorded for this clonotype. J is TRBJ1-2 and V is TRBV20-1; D possibly corresponds to TRBD1 (6 bases). This CDR3 contains 13 residues. The V and J ends lost 6 bases and 2 bases respectively, with 13 bases between them. Germline V gene sequence: CDR1 DFQATT, CDR2 SNEGSKA (reference sequence). CDR3 region: CSAPTQGNYGYTF. In DNA form, the CDR3 reads TGCAGTGCGCCGACCCAGGGGAACTATGGCTACACCTTC.

This clonotype was detected many times. The chain couples TRBV28 to TRBJ2-5, with D perhaps matching TRBD1 or TRBD2 (5 bases each). The CDR3 is made up of 15 amino acids. V shed 5 bases and J shed 4 bases, with 17 bases lying between them. Germline values: CDR1 MDHEN, CDR2 SYDVKM. Here the CDR3 reads CASSPQRGGIETQYF. The DNA of the CDR3 is TGTGCCAGCAGTCCCCAGAGGGGTGGTATAGAGACCCAGTACTTC.

This clonotype was seen ten or more times. The chain links TRBV29-1 to TRBJ2-1; D is ambiguous. The CDR3 contains 11 residues. In germline, CDR1 is SQVTM, CDR2 ANQGSEA. V lost 0 bases and J 7 bases, leaving 4 bases between the germline ends. The CDR3, as DNA: TGCAGCGTTGAAGAGTGGAATGAGCAGTTCTTC. Residues: CSVEEWNEQFF.

This clonotype was seen only a few times. The chain links TRBV15 to TRBJ2-7; D tentatively reads TRBD1 or TRBD2 (5 bases each). CDR3 length: 15 residues. Germline V gene sequence: CDR1 LNHNV, CDR2 YYDKDF (reference sequence). V lost 3 bases to trimming and J lost 5 bases, with 17 bases between them. In DNA form, the CDR3 reads TGTGCCACCAGCAGGGGGACGGAACCTCCCGACGAGCAGTACTTC. Protein: CATSRGTEPPDEQYF.

Details on this clonotype: A much larger clone is a single base away; this may be a read error. In DNA, the CDR3 is TGTGCCCTTGGGGCGGGAGGGCGTCTTGGCAATGAGCAGTTCTTC. Protein sequence: CALGAGGRLGNEQFF. The chain carries TRBV28 and TRBJ2-1, with 9 bases that match TRBD2. V shed 11 bases and J 6 bases; nucleotides not matched to a gene: 14. CDR3 length: 15 amino acids. The germline V gene encodes CDR1 MDHEN and CDR2 SYDVKM.

The chain has TRBV2 and TRBJ2-4, with 8 bases lining up with TRBD1. The J call is uncertain, as TRBJ2-7 better fits the DNA end. Germline V gives CDR1 SNHLY, CDR2 FYNNEI. CDR3 length equals 12 residues. The CDR3 is CASGTGTYEQYF. CDR3 nucleotide sequence: TGTGCCAGCGGGACAGGAACCTACGAGCAGTACTTC.

V gene TRBV5-1 combines with J gene TRBJ2-1; D uncertain. Germline CDR1 is SGHRS and CDR2 is YFSETQ. This CDR3 contains 14 residues. V was shortened by 3 bases and J by 2 bases, with 9 bases between the two germline ends. The CDR3 spells CASSWDPAYNEQFF. CDR3 DNA sequence: TGCGCCAGCAGCTGGGATCCAGCCTACAATGAGCAGTTCTTC.

This clonotype was seen repeatedly, ten times or more. The chain recombines TRBV6-1 with TRBJ2-1, with 10 bases aligning to TRBD2. Germline lookup yields CDR1 MNHNS and CDR2 SASEGT. Unmatched junction bases numbered 0, after V lost 0 bases and J lost 4 bases. The CDR3 has 15 amino acids. CDR3 region: CASSEASGGYNEQFF. Written as DNA, the CDR3 is TGTGCCAGCAGTGAAGCTAGCGGGGGGTACAATGAGCAGTTCTTC.

V gene TRBV4-1 combines with J gene TRBJ2-3; D possibly corresponds to TRBD2 (5 bases). CDR1 MGHRA and CDR2 YSYEKL come from the germline V gene. The CDR3 is 16 residues long. V lost 0 bases to trimming and J lost 3 bases, with 13 bases between them. The chain's CDR3 is CASSQDLPSLTDTQYF. The CDR3 DNA reads TGCGCCAGCAGCCAAGATCTTCCTAGCCTAACAGATACGCAGTATTTT.

This clonotype turned up a few times. The CDR3 DNA reads TGTGCCAGCAGCCAAGATTACACGACGTTTGAAGCTTTCTTT. This codes for CASSQDYTTFEAFF. The chain is built from TRBV3-1 and TRBJ1-1; D not resolved. The germline gives CDR1 LGHDT, CDR2 YNNKEL (reference sequence). The CDR3 covers 14 residues. V was clipped by 0 bases and J by 7 bases, with 12 bases between them.

This clonotype was seen repeatedly, ten times or more. V is TRBV7-3 and J is TRBJ1-1, with a tentative D call TRBD1 (6 bases). The CDR3 runs 15 residues. In germline, CDR1 is SGHTA, CDR2 FQGTGA. V was clipped by 2 bases and J by 3 bases, with 13 bases between them. The CDR3 DNA sequence: TGTGCCAGCAGCTTAGACTCCCAGGGGTACACTGAAGCTTTCTTT. This translates into CASSLDSQGYTEAFF.

This clonotype was seen a handful of times. The chain uses TRBV5-6 and TRBJ1-1; the match to TRBD1 covers 7 bases. The germline CDR1 and CDR2 sequences are SGHDT and YYEEEE. The CDR3 is 15 residues long. V shed 6 bases and J 5 bases; nucleotides not matched to a gene: 13. DNA of the CDR3: TGTGCCAGCATCCGAACCGGCAGGGGGTGGACTGAAGCTTTCTTT. It translates to CASIRTGRGWTEAFF.

The rearrangement joins TRBV5-1 to TRBJ2-3; D may correspond to TRBD1 or TRBD2 (5 bases each). This CDR3 has 14 amino acids. Germline CDR1 SGHRS, CDR2 YFSETQ. With 7 bases removed from V and 2 bases from J, the gap between germline ends came to 14 bases. CDR3 protein: CASRRDRTTDTQYF. CDR3 bases: TGCGCCAGCCGAAGGGACCGAACCACAGATACGCAGTATTTT.

This clonotype has ten or more counts. This chain connects TRBV2 to TRBJ2-5, with D hard to call. V dropped 1 base and J dropped 2 bases, with 8 bases sitting between them. CDR1 and CDR2 from the germline V gene are SNHLY and FYNNEI. The CDR3 is 14 residues long. In nucleotides, the CDR3 is TGTGCCAGCAGTGAAGTTCCGACGCAAGAGACCCAGTACTTC. It yields the protein CASSEVPTQETQYF.

This clonotype was detected many times. The chain combines TRBV7-9 with TRBJ1-4, with a possible D match to TRBD1 (6 bases). The CDR3 spans 16 residues. Germline CDR1 and CDR2: SEHNR and FQNEAQ (reference sequence). Trimming shortened V by 5 bases and J by 0 bases, and 13 bases separated the two germline ends. CDR3 nucleotides: TGTGCCAGCAGCCCCAGGGGCCTATCAACTAATGAAAAACTGTTTTTT. Amino acids: CASSPRGLSTNEKLFF.

This clonotype was picked up many times. This chain links TRBV10-2 with TRBJ2-1, with 10 positions matching TRBD2. The ends lost 3 bases at V and 4 bases at J; junction bases unmatched: 3. CDR1 is WSHSY, CDR2 SAAADI, per germline. This CDR3 is 15 amino acids long. CDR3 coding DNA: TGCGCCAGCAGTGATGGTAGCGGGAGGTACAATGAGCAGTTCTTC. Translated: CASSDGSGRYNEQFF.

The rearrangement joins TRBV20-1 to TRBJ2-5, with TRBD1 identical over 7 bases. The DNA end favors TRBJ2-7, so the J call may be wrong. The germline CDR1 and CDR2 sequences are DFQATT and SNEGSKA (reference sequence). This CDR3 region has 13 residues. Here the CDR3 DNA reads TGCAGTGCCCAAAGACAGGGATTCCACGAGCAGTACTTC. As protein: CSAQRQGFHEQYF.